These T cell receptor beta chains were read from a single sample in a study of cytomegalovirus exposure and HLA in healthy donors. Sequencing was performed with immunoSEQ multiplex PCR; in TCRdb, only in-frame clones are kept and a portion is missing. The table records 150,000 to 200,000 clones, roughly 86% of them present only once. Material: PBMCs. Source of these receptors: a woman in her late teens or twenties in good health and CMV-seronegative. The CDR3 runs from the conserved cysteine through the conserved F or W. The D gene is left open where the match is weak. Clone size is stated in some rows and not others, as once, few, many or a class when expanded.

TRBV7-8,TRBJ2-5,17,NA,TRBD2,CASSLDERGGLGETQYF,TGTGCCAGCAGCTTAGATGAGCGGGGGGGCCTGGGGGAGACCCAGTACTTC
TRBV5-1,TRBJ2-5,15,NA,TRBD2,CASSLAGGGQETQYF,TGCGCCAGCAGCTTGGCGGGCGGGGGACAAGAGACCCAGTACTTC
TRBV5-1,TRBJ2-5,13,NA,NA,CASSDQNQETQYF,TGCGCCAGCAGCGATCAGAATCAAGAGACCCAGTACTTC
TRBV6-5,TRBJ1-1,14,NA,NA,CASSLSTGINEAFF,TGTGCCAGCAGTTTATCGACAGGAATTAATGAAGCTTTCTTT
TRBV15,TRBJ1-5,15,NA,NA,CATSRDRGRSQPQHF,TGTGCCACCAGCAGAGATCGGGGTCGGAGTCAGCCCCAGCATTTT
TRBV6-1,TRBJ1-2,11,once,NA,CASSTADGYTF,TGTGCCAGCAGTACAGCTGATGGCTACACCTTC
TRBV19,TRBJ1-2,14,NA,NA,CASSIDLRGYGYTF,TGTGCCAGTAGTATAGATCTGCGCGGATATGGCTACACCTTC
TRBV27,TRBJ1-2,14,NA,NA,CASSLSGGADGYTF,TGTGCCAGCAGTTTATCGGGGGGGGCTGATGGCTACACCTTC
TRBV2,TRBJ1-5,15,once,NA,CASSEAYISNQPQHF,TGTGCCAGCAGTGAAGCGTACATTAGCAATCAGCCCCAGCATTTT
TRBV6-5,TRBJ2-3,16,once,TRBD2,CASSYVAGAGTDTQYF,TGTGCCAGCAGTTACGTAGCGGGAGCCGGCACAGATACGCAGTATTTT